The 18 T cell receptor beta chains given below trace back to one sample, sequenced in a study of PD-L1 blockade in urothelial cancer. The time point here: pretreatment peripheral blood. Generated by immunoSEQ multiplex PCR, the TCRdb table keeps only in-frame clones and is missing some. The sample lists 70,000 to 95,000 clones, around 90% occurring once. Sample: PBMCs, taken around atezolizumab (anti-PD-L1) treatment. These receptors were taken from a woman aged 80 or over with urothelial cancer.

This chain joins TRBV6-6 and TRBJ1-1, with 8 nucleotides matching TRBD1. Germline V gene sequence: CDR1 MNHNY, CDR2 SVGAGI (reference sequence). This CDR3 contains 14 residues. V lost 2 bases, J lost 8 bases, and 7 bases stayed unmatched. CDR3 DNA: TGTGCCAGCAGTTACCCAGGACAGGGCCGCGAAGCTTTCTTT. Translating it yields CASSYPGQGREAFF.

The chain combines TRBV4-2 with TRBJ2-5, with TRBD2 matching 8 bases. After removal of 2 bases from V and 5 bases from J, the junction contained 19 bases not matched to a gene. The CDR3 runs to 19 residues. In germline, CDR1 is LGHNA, CDR2 YNFKEQ. In DNA form, the CDR3 reads TGTGCCAGCAGCCAATTAGCTCAGGCTAGCGGGCCGGGTGGGGAGACCCAGTACTTC. As protein: CASSQLAQASGPGGETQYF.

The chain links TRBV12-5 to TRBJ2-5, with D possibly matching TRBD1 (7 bases). The V and J ends lost 5 bases and 5 bases respectively, with 18 bases between them. The CDR3 runs 15 residues. Germline assignment: CDR1 LGHNT and CDR2 FRNRAP. CDR3 DNA sequence: TGTGCTAGTGGTCTCCAGGGGGAGGCGGGGGAGACCCAGTACTTC. Encoded protein: CASGLQGEAGETQYF.

The CDR3, as DNA: TGCAGCGGGGTCGAAGGGGGAAACACCGGGGAGCTGTTTTTT. Its protein is CSGVEGGNTGELFF. The chain carries TRBV29-1 and TRBJ2-2, with D perhaps matching TRBD1 (6 bases). This CDR3 is 14 amino acids long. CDR1 and CDR2 (germline): SQVTM, ANQGSEA. V lost 7 bases to trimming and J lost 2 bases, with 14 bases between them.

The rearrangement links TRBV10-2 to TRBJ2-7, with D perhaps matching TRBD2 (6 bases). This CDR3 is built from 15 residues. The V end lost 7 bases, the J end lost 0 bases, and 16 bases lay between the germline ends. CDR1 is WSHSY and CDR2 is SAAADI in the germline V gene. The CDR3 region is CASKLAPWSSYEQYF. As DNA, the CDR3 is TGCGCCAGCAAGCTAGCGCCATGGAGCTCCTACGAGCAGTACTTC.

In its sample, this clone was seen a few times. Sequence at one end of the junction differs from germline and may be a read error. The V gene is TRBV6-1, the J gene TRBJ1-2, with 9 bases identical to TRBD1. CDR1 is MNHNS, CDR2 SASEGT, per germline. The CDR3 consists of 13 residues. The CDR3 region has the DNA TGTGCCAGTCGATCTCCGGGACAGGGCAAGAAGTACTTC. Protein: CASRSPGQGKKYF.

V and J are TRBV19 and TRBJ2-1, with TRBD2 matching over 7 bases. Unmatched junction bases numbered 4, after V lost 3 bases and J lost 5 bases. The CDR3 contains 14 residues. Germline V gives CDR1 LNHDA, CDR2 SQIVND (reference sequence). Written as DNA, the CDR3 is TGTGCCAGTAGTATGGGGGGGACCCACAATGAGCAGTTCTTC. Its protein is CASSMGGTHNEQFF.

This chain links TRBV10-1 with TRBJ1-1, with no clear D. The V gene's germline CDR1 is WNHNN and CDR2 SYGVQD (reference sequence). This CDR3 contains 11 residues. Trimming took off 3 bases at V and 11 bases at J, with 10 bases between the two ends. The CDR3 reads CASSEGGLAFF. In DNA, the CDR3 is TGCGCCAGCAGTGAAGGCGGCCTGGCTTTCTTT.

The chain carries TRBV5-1 and TRBJ2-5, with 7 bases identical to TRBD1. Trimming at V came to 4 bases and at J to 4 bases, leaving 13 bases not matched to a gene. Germline V gene data show CDR1 as SGHRS and CDR2 as YFSETQ. The CDR3 runs to 16 residues. The CDR3 region has the DNA TGCGCCAGCAGCCCACCCGGACAGGCGAGAGTAGAGACCCAGTACTTC. Protein: CASSPPGQARVETQYF.

The chain is built from TRBV10-3 and TRBJ2-7; a weak D match, TRBD2 (6 bases). The length of the CDR3 is 16 residues. Looked up from germline, CDR1 is ENHRY and CDR2 is SYGVKD. V was shortened by 0 bases and J by 1 base, with 13 bases between the two germline ends. The CDR3 here is CAISESKDGSSYEQYF. CDR3 sequence (DNA): TGTGCCATCAGTGAGTCGAAGGACGGGAGTTCCTACGAGCAGTACTTC.

The J gene is TRBJ1-2, the V gene TRBV19; 9 bases match TRBD1. The CDR3 contains 16 residues. Germline-derived CDR1 and CDR2 are LNHDA and SQIVND (reference sequence). V trimming: 7 bases; J trimming: 5 bases; junction bases outside the gene matches: 14. DNA of the CDR3: TGTGCCAGTATCCCTCAGGGACAGGGATTAGGTTATGGCTACACCTTC. Protein: CASIPQGQGLGYGYTF.

The gene calls are TRBV9 and TRBJ2-7; the match to TRBD2 covers 11 bases. The germline V gene has CDR1 SGDLS and CDR2 YYNGEE. This CDR3 has 12 amino acids. After removal of 3 bases from V and 12 bases from J, the junction contained 5 bases not matched to a gene. CDR3 amino acids: CASSELAGELYF. CDR3 nucleotides: TGTGCCAGCAGCGAACTAGCGGGAGAACTGTACTTC.

This clone was observed once. The chain couples TRBV11-2 to TRBJ2-3, with TRBD2 matching over 10 bases. Per germline, CDR1 SGHAT and CDR2 FQNNGV. This CDR3 contains 16 residues. Unmatched junction bases numbered 7, after V lost 3 bases and J lost 4 bases. CDR3 DNA sequence: TGTGCCAGCAGCTTGCTAGCGGGAGTTGACGCAGATACGCAGTATTTT. Amino acids: CASSLLAGVDADTQYF.

The chain recombines TRBV15 with TRBJ2-1, with TRBD1 as a possible D gene (6 bases). CDR3 length: 13 residues. Per the germline V gene, CDR1 is LNHNV and CDR2 is YYDKDF (reference sequence). Between the trimmed V and J ends, which lost 1 base and 7 bases, there was a span of 8 bases. The CDR3: CATSRGQENEQFF. CDR3 nucleotide sequence: TGTGCCACCAGCAGAGGACAGGAGAATGAGCAGTTCTTC.

The J gene is TRBJ1-1, the V gene TRBV5-1; D perhaps matches TRBD1 (6 bases). The CDR3 extends over 13 amino acids. Germline V gene lookup returns CDR1 SGHRS and CDR2 YFSETQ. Trimming took off 4 bases at V and 0 bases at J, with 7 bases between the two ends. CDR3 residues: CASSRQVNTEAFF. In nucleotides, the CDR3 is TGCGCCAGCAGCCGACAGGTGAACACTGAAGCTTTCTTT. The whole variable domain, remainder taken from reference TRBV5-1 and TRBJ1-1, is KAGVTQTPRYLIKTRGQQVTLSCSPISGHRSVSWYQQTPGQGLQFLFEYFSETQRNKGNFPGRFSGRQFSNSRSEMNVSTLELGDSALYLCASSRQVNTEAFFGQGTRLTVV.

V usage is TRBV10-2 and J usage is TRBJ1-2, with D perhaps matching TRBD1 (5 bases). Germline lookup yields CDR1 WSHSY and CDR2 SAAADI. CDR3 length: 14 amino acids. Trimming cost V 7 bases and J 0 bases, with 12 bases left between them. This CDR3 is CASTLGLTNYGYTF. The CDR3, as DNA: TGCGCCAGCACACTGGGGCTGACTAACTATGGCTACACCTTC.

This rearrangement joins TRBV2 to TRBJ2-3, with D uncertain. This CDR3 has 12 amino acids. The germline V gene has CDR1 SNHLY and CDR2 FYNNEI. The V end lost 4 bases, the J end lost 5 bases, and 7 bases lay between the germline ends. The CDR3 nucleotides are TGTGCCAGCAGTGCCACGGTAGATACGCAGTATTTT. Protein product: CASSATVDTQYF.

This rearrangement joins TRBV28 to TRBJ2-7; D is possibly TRBD1 (7 bases). V was shortened by 5 bases and J by 1 base, with 18 bases between the two germline ends. Germline-derived CDR1 and CDR2 are MDHEN and SYDVKM. The CDR3 sequence is 16 residues long. The DNA of the CDR3 is TGTGCCAGCAGTCAGGGGGGCGGAGGAGTTTCCTACGAGCAGTACTTC. Encoded protein: CASSQGGGGVSYEQYF.